Listed below are T cell receptor beta chains from one sample, sequenced in a study of blood T cell repertoires in COVID-19. Sequencing used immunoSEQ multiplex PCR; TCRdb keeps in-frame clones, though not all of them. Of around 61,000 clones in the sample, roughly 89% were seen once. Material: peripheral blood. The receptor set was obtained from a woman in her sixties or seventies with COVID-19, enrolled during active disease. CDR3s include the opening cysteine and the closing phenylalanine or tryptophan. Each record gives: V gene, CDR3 length, CDR3 protein.

>TRBV18|14
CASSPDRGNYGYTF
>TRBV7-2|14
CASSHNPTAYGYTF
>TRBV6-6|16
CASSTPRGGLVDTQYF
>TRBV11-3|17
CASSLGGGSGSSYEQYF
>TRBV27|15
CASSVSSGRWNEQFF
>TRBV4-1|15
CASRIGIFYNSPLHF
>TRBV5-1|21
CASSLWIVRRGVRNFYNEQFF
>TRBV12-3/TRBV12-4|13
CASSLGQGNIQYF
>TRBV10-3|14
CAIRTGTGANVLTF
>TRBV7-2|15
CASSLVVADYNEQFF
>TRBV18|13
CASSPPGRDGYTF
>TRBV6-5|13
CASSYEGANGYTF
>TRBV24-1|15
CATSDFGGPYNEQFF
>TRBV6-5|15
CACSYSSGIISPLHF
>TRBV27|14
CASSRGQTNTEAFF
>TRBV27|15
CASSSPSGSFDEQFF
>TRBV6-1|14
CASSEQEYQETQYF
>TRBV28|16
CASRTPGQGTNNEQFF
>TRBV7-2|15
CASSLGGTGAQPQHF
>TRBV5-1|14
CASSLESLRGEQYF
>TRBV7-9|15
CASSPREAGDRRQYF
>TRBV10-3|12
CAIRDRDATQYF
>TRBV3-1/TRBV3-2|17
CASSQDPPGGGYGPQHF
>TRBV7-2|16
CASSLAGGGQGHGYTF
>TRBV7-9|15
CASSGLAGQTGELFF
>TRBV5-6|14
CASSFWGGRETQYF
>TRBV30|13
CAWARGADTEAFF
>TRBV6-5|13
CASSSQGGNEQFF
>TRBV27|15
CASRGGLAAYNEQFF
>TRBV6-2/TRBV6-3|17
CASSYSISTGSTDTQYF
>TRBV5-4|15
CASSLGAGGTDTQYF
>TRBV7-6|16
CASSTTAGTYTGELFF
>TRBV5-1|16
CASSLKKGVMNTEAFF